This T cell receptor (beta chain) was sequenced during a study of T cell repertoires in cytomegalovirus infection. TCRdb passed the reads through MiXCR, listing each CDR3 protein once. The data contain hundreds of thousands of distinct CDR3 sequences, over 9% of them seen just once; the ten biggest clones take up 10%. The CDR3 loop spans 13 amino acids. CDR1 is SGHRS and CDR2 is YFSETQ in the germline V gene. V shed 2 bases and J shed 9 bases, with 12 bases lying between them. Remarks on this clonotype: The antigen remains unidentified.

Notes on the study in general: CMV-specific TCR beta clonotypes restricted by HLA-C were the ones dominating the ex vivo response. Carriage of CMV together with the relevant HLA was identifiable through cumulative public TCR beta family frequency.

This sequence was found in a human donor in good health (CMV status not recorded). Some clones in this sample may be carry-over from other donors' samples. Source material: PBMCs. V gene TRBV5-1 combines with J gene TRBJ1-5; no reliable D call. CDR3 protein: CASSFDPKGPQHF. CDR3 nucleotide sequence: TGCGCCAGCAGCTTTGATCCCAAAGGGCCCCAGCATTTT. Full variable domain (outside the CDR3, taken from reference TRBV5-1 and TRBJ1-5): KAGVTQTPRYLIKTRGQQVTLSCSPISGHRSVSWYQQTPGQGLQFLFEYFSETQRNKGNFPGRFSGRQFSNSRSEMNVSTLELGDSALYLCASSFDPKGPQHFGDGTRLSIL.